This T cell receptor (beta chain) was identified in a study of T cell changes during pregnancy in multiple sclerosis. Germline assignment: CDR1 SNHLY and CDR2 FYNNEI. This CDR3 is 14 amino acids long. The V gene lost 3 bases and the J gene lost 1 base, with 7 bases spanning the gap. Libraries were prepared by immunoSEQ multiplex PCR; TCRdb keeps only in-frame clonotypes and omits some of them. Among approximately 66,000 clones, around 92% were seen once, and the ten largest hold just under 2%. The TCR was taken from a female donor in good health, enrolled as a control in a pregnancy study. The sequences come from peripheral blood, collected in the third trimester of pregnancy. The chain employs TRBV2 and TRBJ1-5; D might be TRBD1 (5 bases). This CDR3 is CASSETESNQPQHF. The CDR3 DNA reads TGTGCCAGCAGTGAGACAGAGAGCAATCAGCCCCAGCATTTT.